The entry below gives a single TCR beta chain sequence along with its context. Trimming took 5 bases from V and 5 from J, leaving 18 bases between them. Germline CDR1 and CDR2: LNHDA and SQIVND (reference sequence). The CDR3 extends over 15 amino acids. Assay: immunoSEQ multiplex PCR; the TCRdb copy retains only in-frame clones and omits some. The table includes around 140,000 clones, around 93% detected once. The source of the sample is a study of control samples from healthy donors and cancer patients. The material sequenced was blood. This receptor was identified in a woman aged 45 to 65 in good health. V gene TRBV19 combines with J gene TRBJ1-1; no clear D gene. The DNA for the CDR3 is TGTGCCAGTAGTCCGAGGGCCAGAGCGGGAACTGAAGCTTTCTTT. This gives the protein CASSPRARAGTEAFF.